In this sample, the clone carrying this TCR beta chain turned up a few times. Its target is unknown. These data are taken from a study of cytomegalovirus exposure and HLA in healthy donors. Study at large: T cells numbering about 179 million yielded some 100 million unique TCR beta sequences in an earlier analysis. Under 85% of roughly 430 genotyped donors fell in the Caucasian-associated ancestry cluster.

PCR used 60 Vbeta primers and 13 Jbeta primers. Clones were sequenced by immunoSEQ multiplex PCR, and TCRdb holds only the in-frame ones, with some missing. Altogether about 76,000 clones are present, just under 80% being singletons, with the ten largest covering nearly 9%. Findings of the study overall: Later analysis associated a missense DCLRE1C variant with TCR beta V- and J-gene trimming. In a later analysis, the majority of CMV-associated beta chains seemingly showed HLA restriction.

The sample consisted of PBMCs. The TCR sequence derives from a middle-aged woman in good health and CMV-seropositive.

The CDR3 nucleotides are TGTGCCAGCGGTCCAGGGACAGACCAATACGAGCAGTACTTC. It translates to CASGPGTDQYEQYF. This sequence joins TRBV5-4 and TRBJ2-7; 7 bases are shared with TRBD1. The CDR3 runs to 14 residues. Germline CDR1 reads SGHNT; CDR2 reads YYREEE (reference sequence). Unmatched junction bases numbered 11, after V lost 7 bases and J lost 4 bases. The entire variable domain, with the rest obtained from reference TRBV5-4 and TRBJ2-7, is as follows: ETGVTQSPTHLIKTRGQQVTLRCSSQSGHNTVSWYQQALGQGPQFIFQYYREEENGRGNFPPRFSGLQFPNYSSELNVNALELDDSALYLCASGPGTDQYEQYFGPGTRLTVT.